The 2 T cell receptor beta chains below come from one sample, sequenced in a study of cytomegalovirus exposure and HLA in healthy donors. Both 60 Vbeta primers and 13 Jbeta primers went into the PCR. Produced via immunoSEQ multiplex PCR; TCRdb's table is partial and in-frame only. Found here are around 110,000 clones, approximately 58% of them singletons; the top ten hold 2% to 2.5%. Material for sequencing was PBMCs. The receptors were sampled from a woman in her 30s in good health and CMV-seronegative.

The rearrangement uses TRBV27 and TRBJ2-7, with 8 bases matching TRBD2. V shed 6 bases, J shed 6 bases, and the junction held 10 bases outside the gene matches. This CDR3 has 14 amino acids. CDR1 is MNHEY, CDR2 SMNVEV, per germline (reference sequence). The CDR3: CASSLVGLASEQYF. In DNA form, the CDR3 reads TGTGCCAGCAGCCTCGTAGGACTAGCATCCGAGCAGTACTTC.

V and J are TRBV6-6 and TRBJ1-3; possible D gene TRBD1, 5 bases. CDR1 is MNHNY, CDR2 SVGAGI, per germline (reference sequence). The CDR3 consists of 15 residues. The ends were cut back, 5 bases at V and 2 bases at J, with 13 bases in the middle. This CDR3 reads CASSDTRVTGNTIYF. For the CDR3, the DNA is TGTGCCAGCAGTGACACCAGGGTCACTGGAAACACCATATATTTT.